This T cell receptor beta chain came from a study of T cells in localized non-small cell lung cancer. Trimming took off 2 bases at V and 0 bases at J, with 8 bases between the two ends. This CDR3 has 14 amino acids. The germline V gene encodes CDR1 SGHNT and CDR2 YENEEA. Study results and limitations: Adjacent lung exhibited a median of about 50 among the 100 most abundant tumor clones. The study linked higher blood T cell density to longer overall survival. Clonality of T cells reached its maximum in uninvolved adjacent lung, surpassing tumor.

The protocol was immunoSEQ multiplex PCR, while the TCRdb copy is restricted to in-frame clones and leaves out a portion. The data show 7,000 to 10,000 clones, approximately 59% seen once. This clone was counted only a few times. Its antigen remains unknown. The receptor was derived from a male donor older than 55 with stage I squamous cell lung carcinoma. The chain uses TRBV11-3 and TRBJ2-7; D may be TRBD2 (5 bases). Source: lymph node tissue, taken before any cancer treatment. CDR3 in DNA: TGTGCCAGCAGCTTACCGGGAAACTCCTACGAGCAGTACTTC. It encodes CASSLPGNSYEQYF.